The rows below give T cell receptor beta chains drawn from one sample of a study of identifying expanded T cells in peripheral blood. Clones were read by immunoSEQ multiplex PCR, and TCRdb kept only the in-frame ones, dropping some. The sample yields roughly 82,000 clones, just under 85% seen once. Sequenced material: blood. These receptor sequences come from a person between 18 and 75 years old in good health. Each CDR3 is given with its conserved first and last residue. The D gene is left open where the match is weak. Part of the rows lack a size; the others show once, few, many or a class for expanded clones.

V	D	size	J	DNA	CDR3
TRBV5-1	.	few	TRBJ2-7	TGCGCCAGCAGCTTGACAGCGAGCTCCTACGAGCAGTACTTC	CASSLTASSYEQYF
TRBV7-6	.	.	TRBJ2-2	TGTGCCACGGTTGGGACAAAATACACCGGGGAGCTGTTTTTT	CATVGTKYTGELFF
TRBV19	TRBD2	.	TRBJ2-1	TGTGCCAGTAGTAAAAGGACTAGCGAAAACAATGAGCAGTTCTTC	CASSKRTSENNEQFF
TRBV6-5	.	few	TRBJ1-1	TGTGCCAGCAGTTCGGCTCCGGCTGAAGCTTTCTTT	CASSSAPAEAFF
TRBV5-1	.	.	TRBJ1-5	TGCGCCAGCAGTTTAGGAGGGGACAATCAGCCCCAGCATTTT	CASSLGGDNQPQHF
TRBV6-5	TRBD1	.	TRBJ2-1	TGTGCCAGCAGTTACTCAGGGACAGATAATGAGCAGTTCTTC	CASSYSGTDNEQFF
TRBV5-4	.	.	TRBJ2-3	TGTGCCAGCAGCTCGTCGGGACAACCCACAAATACGCAGTATTTT	CASSSSGQPTNTQYF
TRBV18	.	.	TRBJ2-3	TGTGCCAGCTCACCGGCGGAAATCCCTCCAAGCACAGATACGCAGTATTTT	CASSPAEIPPSTDTQYF
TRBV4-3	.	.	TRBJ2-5	TGCGCCAGCAGCCAAGATTCCCCGCTAGCGCAACACTTC	CASSQDSPLAQHF
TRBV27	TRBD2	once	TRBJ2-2	TGTGCCAGCAGTCCTATGACTAGCGTTGACACCGGGGAGCTGTTTTTT	CASSPMTSVDTGELFF
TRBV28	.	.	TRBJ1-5	TGTGCCAGCAACCGGGGGTGGGATCAGCCCCAGCATTTT	CASNRGWDQPQHF
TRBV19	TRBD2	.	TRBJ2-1	TGTGCCAGTAAGGAACTAGCGGGAGGGCGATCCTACAATGAGCAGTTCTTC	CASKELAGGRSYNEQFF
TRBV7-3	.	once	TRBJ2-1	TGTGCCAGCAGCTTAGGGGAGGTCAATGAGCAGTTCTTC	CASSLGEVNEQFF
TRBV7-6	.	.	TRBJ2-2	TGTGCCAGCAGCTGGTCGAAAGAGGGGGAGCTGTTTTTT	CASSWSKEGELFF
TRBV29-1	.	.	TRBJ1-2	TGCAGCGTTGATCAGACAGCCTATGGCTACACCTTC	CSVDQTAYGYTF
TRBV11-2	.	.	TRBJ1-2	TGTGCCAGCAGCTTATTCTCGACAGCTAGGGCCGATGGCTACACCTTC	CASSLFSTARADGYTF
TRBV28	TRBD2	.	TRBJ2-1	TGTGCCAGCAGTTCCCTAGCGGGCGACAATGAGCAGTTCTTC	CASSSLAGDNEQFF
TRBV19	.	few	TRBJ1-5	TGTGCCAGTAGTAGCAGGGTCGGCAATCAGCCCCAGCATTTT	CASSSRVGNQPQHF
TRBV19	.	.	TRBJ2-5	TGTGCCAGTAGTATAGGGACAGTGTTTCAAGAGACCCAGTACTTC	CASSIGTVFQETQYF
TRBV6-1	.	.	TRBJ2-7	TGTGCCAGCAGTGGAGGGACGACCTACGAGCAGTACTTC	CASSGGTTYEQYF
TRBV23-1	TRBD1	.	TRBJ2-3	TGCGCCAGCAGTCATAGACAGGGTGTATCAGATACGCAGTATTTT	CASSHRQGVSDTQYF
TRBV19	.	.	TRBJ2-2	TGTGCCAGTAGTCCCATCCTGGGGGAGAACACCGGGGAGCTGTTTTTT	CASSPILGENTGELFF